What follows are 29 T cell receptor beta chains derived from one specimen sequenced in a study of a mutant IDH1 vaccine in newly diagnosed glioma. No antigen is known for these receptors. Profiling relied on immunoSEQ multiplex PCR, and the TCRdb table lists in-frame clones only, not all of them. The sample lists just over 60,000 clones, roughly 80% seen once, with roughly 4% in the top ten. Time point of the sample: week 47, end of study. One vaccine dose held 300 ug of mutant IDH1 20-mer peptide and came with topical imiquimod. The starting material was PBMCs, obtained from a glioma patient whose treatment included an IDH1 peptide vaccine. These receptor sequences come from a man aged 30-40 years with glioma.

This clone was seen once. This chain joins TRBV5-5 and TRBJ2-7; possible D gene TRBD2, 6 bases. The CDR3 is 14 amino acids. CDR1 is SGHKS, CDR2 YYEKEE, per germline (reference sequence). V was cut by 0 bases and J by 0 bases, with 7 bases left in between. CDR3: CASSLAGGSYEQYF. For the CDR3, the DNA is TGTGCCAGCAGCTTGGCCGGGGGCTCCTACGAGCAGTACTTC.

This clone appeared once. The chain couples TRBV7-8 to TRBJ2-2, with TRBD2 identical over 8 bases. The CDR3 length is 13 residues. Germline trimming cut 8 bases from V and 6 bases from J; bases unmatched to any gene: 5. CDR1 SGHVS and CDR2 FQNEAQ come from the germline V gene. The DNA for the CDR3 is TGTGCCAGCCGGGGGGGGGACCCCGGGGAGCTGTTTTTT. Protein: CASRGGDPGELFF.

This chain connects TRBV4-1 to TRBJ1-2; 7 bases map to TRBD1. Per germline, CDR1 MGHRA and CDR2 YSYEKL. The CDR3 covers 14 residues. J was trimmed by 6 bases and V by 4 bases; bases with no gene match: 8. The CDR3 DNA reads as TGCGCCAGCAGCCGACAGGGAGGGAGTGATGGCTACACCTTC. As protein: CASSRQGGSDGYTF.

This chain's CDR3 is CASSIERGGLNTGELFF. CDR3 in DNA: TGTGCCAGTAGTATAGAACGAGGGGGACTGAACACCGGGGAGCTGTTTTTT. The chain recombines TRBV19 with TRBJ2-2; D is possibly TRBD1 or TRBD2 (6 bases each). The germline V gene encodes CDR1 LNHDA and CDR2 SQIVND (reference sequence). The V and J ends lost 0 bases and 1 base respectively, with 12 bases between them. The CDR3 has 17 residues.

The V and J genes are TRBV20-1 and TRBJ2-3; D not resolved. The germline gives CDR1 DFQATT, CDR2 SNEGSKA (reference sequence). The V gene lost 6 bases and the J gene lost 5 bases, with 9 bases spanning the gap. This CDR3 has 11 amino acids. The CDR3 loop reads CSARSKDTQYF. The CDR3 DNA sequence: TGCAGTGCGCGGTCCAAAGATACGCAGTATTTT.

As to this clone: Other DNA sequences in this sample translate to the same CDR3. The chain is built from TRBV6-7 and TRBJ1-5; D perhaps matches TRBD1 (5 bases). TRBV6-7 is an ORF, with its function uncertain. Trimming removed 6 bases at V and 1 base at J, with 16 bases between. CDR3 length: 16 residues. Written as DNA, the CDR3 is TGTGCCAGCAGCCCAATCGACAGACCGAGCAATCAGCCCCAGCATTTT. Its translation: CASSPIDRPSNQPQHF.

V and J are TRBV7-9 and TRBJ1-2; TRBD1 matches 7 bases. Germline assignment: CDR1 SEHNR and CDR2 FQNEAQ (reference sequence). V shed 5 bases and J 6 bases; nucleotides not matched to a gene: 3. CDR3 length: 12 amino acids. CDR3 DNA sequence: TGTGCCAGCAGCGCGACAGGGAATGGCTACACCTTC. Translating gives CASSATGNGYTF.

The rearrangement uses TRBV14 and TRBJ1-3; 7 bases map to TRBD1. V lost 4 bases and J lost 8; bases outside the gene matches: 8. In germline, CDR1 is SGHDN, CDR2 FVKESK. The CDR3 has 14 residues. CDR3 DNA: TGTGCCAGCAGCCGAGACAGGGCGTCTTACACCATATATTTT. Amino acids: CASSRDRASYTIYF.

The chain employs TRBV18 and TRBJ1-5; D perhaps matches TRBD1 (6 bases). The ends were cut back, 3 bases at V and 2 bases at J, with 14 bases in the middle. The CDR3 consists of 16 residues. Germline V gene data show CDR1 as KGHSH and CDR2 as LQKENI. This CDR3 is CASSPPQGVGNQPQHF. In nucleotides, the CDR3 is TGTGCCAGCTCACCTCCACAGGGAGTAGGCAATCAGCCCCAGCATTTT. Combining the CDR3 with reference TRBV18 and TRBJ1-5 gives the whole variable domain NAGVMQNPRHLVRRRGQEARLRCSPMKGHSHVYWYRQLPEEGLKFMVYLQKENIIDESGMPKERFSAEFPKEGPSILRIQQVVRGDSAAYFCASSPPQGVGNQPQHFGDGTRLSIL.

The chain uses TRBV5-8 and TRBJ2-7; TRBD1 matches at 7 bases. Germline assignment: CDR1 SGHTS and CDR2 YDEGEE. The CDR3 runs 13 residues. The J segment lost 2 bases and the V segment lost 4 bases, leaving 3 bases of the junction unmatched. The CDR3 DNA is TGTGCCAGCAGCGAGGGACAGCCCTACGAGCAGTACTTC. It yields the protein CASSEGQPYEQYF. The full variable domain, its missing parts supplied by reference TRBV5-8 and TRBJ2-7, is EAGVTQSPTHLIKTRGQQATLRCSPISGHTSVYWYQQALGLGLQFLLWYDEGEERNRGNFPPRFSGRQFPNYSSELNVNALELEDSALYLCASSEGQPYEQYFGPGTRLTVT.

The chain combines TRBV9 with TRBJ2-5; perhaps TRBD1 as D (5 bases). This CDR3 comprises 15 residues. The germline gives CDR1 SGDLS, CDR2 YYNGEE. Trimming shortened V by 0 bases and J by 1 base, and 10 bases separated the two germline ends. CDR3 coding DNA: TGTGCCAGCAGCGTAGTCTCTGGGGCCCAAGAGACCCAGTACTTC. Its translation is CASSVVSGAQETQYF.

The chain uses TRBV18 and TRBJ2-1; no reliable D call. Germline loops: CDR1 KGHSH, CDR2 LQKENI. The germline V and J ends were trimmed by 5 bases and 0 bases, with 11 bases remaining between them. The CDR3 consists of 15 residues. CDR3 region: CASSTGRSSYNEQFF. The CDR3 DNA reads TGTGCCAGCTCAACCGGTCGCAGCTCCTACAATGAGCAGTTCTTC.

The genes are TRBV5-6 and TRBJ2-5; 7 bases align to TRBD1. This CDR3 region has 15 residues. The J segment lost 5 bases and the V segment lost 1 base, leaving 8 bases of the junction unmatched. Germline V gene lookup returns CDR1 SGHDT and CDR2 YYEEEE. This CDR3 is CASSLKQGYWETQYF. Here the CDR3 DNA reads TGTGCCAGCAGCTTGAAACAGGGGTATTGGGAGACCCAGTACTTC.

The gene calls are TRBV30 and TRBJ2-7, with D uncertain. V gave up 2 bases and J gave up 3 bases, with 5 bases separating them. Germline lookup yields CDR1 GTSNPN and CDR2 SVGIG (reference sequence). The CDR3 consists of 11 residues. In nucleotides, the CDR3 is TGTGCCTGGAGTACATACTACGAGCAGTACTTC. Its protein product is CAWSTYYEQYF.

This chain joins TRBV5-5 and TRBJ1-1; tentatively, D is TRBD1 (6 bases). The CDR3 covers 14 residues. The V gene lost 2 bases and the J gene lost 4 bases, with 12 bases spanning the gap. Germline values: CDR1 SGHKS, CDR2 YYEKEE (reference sequence). The DNA of the CDR3 is TGTGCCAGCAGCTTAACAGGGAAGGGCACTGAAGCTTTCTTT. The encoded protein is CASSLTGKGTEAFF.

The chain has TRBV4-1 and TRBJ1-1; no reliable D call. V was pared by 1 base and J by 2 bases, with 2 bases between. CDR1 and CDR2 from the germline V gene are MGHRA and YSYEKL. The CDR3 extends over 12 amino acids. The chain's CDR3 is CASSQGNTEAFF. The CDR3 bases are TGCGCCAGCAGCCAAGGCAACACTGAAGCTTTCTTT.

The chain links TRBV11-2 to TRBJ1-1; 8 nucleotides align to TRBD1. Trimming cost V 3 bases and J 1 base; bases outside gene matches: 4. CDR1 SGHAT and CDR2 FQNNGV come from the germline V gene. The CDR3 is 15 amino acids. Written as DNA, the CDR3 is TGTGCCAGCAGCTTTTTTGGGACAGGGAACACTGAAGCTTTCTTT. Its protein is CASSFFGTGNTEAFF.

V usage is TRBV10-1 and J usage is TRBJ2-5, with TRBD1 matching over 8 bases. V was clipped by 5 bases and J by 5 bases; unmatched bases: 7. This CDR3 contains 14 residues. From germline, CDR1 is WNHNN and CDR2 SYGVQD (reference sequence). The CDR3 region is CASSSQGAKETQYF. Written as DNA, the CDR3 is TGCGCCAGCAGTTCTCAGGGGGCGAAGGAGACCCAGTACTTC.

The rearrangement links TRBV5-6 to TRBJ2-5; D is undetermined. CDR3 length equals 12 residues. With 4 bases removed from V and 1 base from J, the gap between germline ends came to 5 bases. Germline V gene lookup returns CDR1 SGHDT and CDR2 YYEEEE. The CDR3 nucleotides read TGTGCCAGCAGCCTCGGCCAAGAGACCCAGTACTTC. Translating gives CASSLGQETQYF. The whole variable domain, filled in from reference TRBV5-6 and TRBJ2-5, reads DAGVTQSPTHLIKTRGQQVTLRCSPKSGHDTVSWYQQALGQGPQFIFQYYEEEERQRGNFPDRFSGHQFPNYSSELNVNALLLGDSALYLCASSLGQETQYFGPGTRLLVL.

CDR3 coding DNA: TGCGCCAGCAGCCAAGATACTAGCGCTCGCCATTGGGGGACCCAGTACTTC. The encoded protein is CASSQDTSARHWGTQYF. J is TRBJ2-5 and V is TRBV4-1; TRBD2 aligns across 7 bases. With V trimmed by 0 bases and J by 7 bases, 14 bases remained unmatched. The germline gives CDR1 MGHRA, CDR2 YSYEKL. CDR3 length: 17 residues.

The chain is built from TRBV5-8 and TRBJ1-2; possible D gene TRBD1, 6 bases. V was shortened by 5 bases and J by 5 bases, with 13 bases between the two germline ends. The CDR3 is 13 residues long. Germline loops: CDR1 SGHTS, CDR2 YDEGEE. Here the CDR3 DNA reads TGTGCCAGCAGAGGCAGGGGAGAATATGGCTACACCTTC. Amino acids: CASRGRGEYGYTF.

V and J are TRBV11-3 and TRBJ2-1; 7 bases are a match to TRBD1. The ends lost 1 base at V and 5 bases at J; junction bases unmatched: 11. CDR3 length: 17 amino acids. Germline V gene data show CDR1 as SGHNT and CDR2 as YENEEA. The CDR3 region is CASSLGVAGTVNNEQFF. The CDR3 DNA follows: TGTGCCAGCAGCTTAGGGGTGGCCGGGACAGTTAACAATGAGCAGTTCTTC.

J is TRBJ1-3 and V is TRBV6-5, with a tentative D call TRBD1 (5 bases). The CDR3 runs to 16 residues. Between the trimmed V and J ends, which lost 2 bases and 0 bases, there was a span of 11 bases. The germline CDR1 and CDR2 sequences are MNHEY and SVGAGI. For the CDR3, the DNA is TGTGCCAGCAGTTACGACAGAAAGATCTCTGGAAACACCATATATTTT. This encodes CASSYDRKISGNTIYF.

The chain uses TRBV5-5 and TRBJ1-2; 7 positions agree with TRBD1. The V segment lost 5 bases and the J segment 2 bases; nucleotides outside the gene matches: 12. This CDR3 is built from 16 residues. Germline values: CDR1 SGHKS, CDR2 YYEKEE (reference sequence). CDR3 DNA: TGTGCCAGCAGTCCTCAACAGGGGTTACCAAACTATGGCTACACCTTC. Its translation: CASSPQQGLPNYGYTF.

This clone was picked up a small number of times. The chain uses TRBV5-4 and TRBJ1-6; the match to TRBD1 covers 7 bases. After removal of 4 bases from V and 0 bases from J, the junction contained 10 bases not matched to a gene. This CDR3 comprises 18 residues. Looked up from germline, CDR1 is SGHNT and CDR2 is YYREEE (reference sequence). As DNA, the CDR3 is TGTGCCAGCAGCCAGGGACAGAGGAAACTCTCCTATAATTCACCCCTCCACTTT. Its translation is CASSQGQRKLSYNSPLHF.

This clone was counted only a few times. The CDR3 DNA follows: TGTGCCAGCAGCTGGACCGGGACAGCTAATTCACCCCTCCACTTT. Translated: CASSWTGTANSPLHF. The V call is TRBV13, the J call TRBJ1-6; 7 bases are a match to TRBD1. V trimming: 4 bases; J trimming: 6 bases; junction bases outside the gene matches: 6. CDR3 length: 15 residues. CDR1 and CDR2 (germline): PRHDT, FYEKMQ (reference sequence). The full variable domain, its missing parts supplied by reference TRBV13 and TRBJ1-6, is AAGVIQSPRHLIKEKRETATLKCYPIPRHDTVYWYQQGPGQDPQFLISFYEKMQSDKGSIPDRFSAQQFSDYHSELNMSSLELGDSALYFCASSWTGTANSPLHFGNGTRLTVT.

The V call is TRBV4-1, the J call TRBJ2-3; D perhaps matches TRBD1 (5 bases). This CDR3 has 14 residues. Germline CDR1 and CDR2: MGHRA and YSYEKL. The V end was cut by 4 bases, the J end by 8 bases, with 16 bases between. The CDR3 reads CASSPSDLQGTQYF. The CDR3 DNA is TGCGCCAGCAGCCCCTCCGACCTGCAGGGTACGCAGTATTTT.

The V gene is TRBV5-1, the J gene TRBJ2-5; D remains ambiguous. The V gene lost 0 bases and the J gene lost 2 bases, with 8 bases spanning the gap. CDR1 and CDR2 from the germline V gene are SGHRS and YFSETQ. This CDR3 has 14 amino acids. This CDR3 is CASSLVASQETQYF. Written as DNA, the CDR3 is TGCGCCAGCAGCTTGGTGGCTAGTCAAGAGACCCAGTACTTC.

The chain has TRBV15 and TRBJ1-5; weak D call: TRBD1 (5 bases). V gave up 1 base and J gave up 12 bases, with 16 bases separating them. The germline CDR1 and CDR2 sequences are LNHNV and YYDKDF (reference sequence). This CDR3 region has 14 residues. The CDR3 DNA reads TGTGCCACCAGCAGAGGAGGATCACAGGCCCTCCAGCATTTT. Encoded protein: CATSRGGSQALQHF.